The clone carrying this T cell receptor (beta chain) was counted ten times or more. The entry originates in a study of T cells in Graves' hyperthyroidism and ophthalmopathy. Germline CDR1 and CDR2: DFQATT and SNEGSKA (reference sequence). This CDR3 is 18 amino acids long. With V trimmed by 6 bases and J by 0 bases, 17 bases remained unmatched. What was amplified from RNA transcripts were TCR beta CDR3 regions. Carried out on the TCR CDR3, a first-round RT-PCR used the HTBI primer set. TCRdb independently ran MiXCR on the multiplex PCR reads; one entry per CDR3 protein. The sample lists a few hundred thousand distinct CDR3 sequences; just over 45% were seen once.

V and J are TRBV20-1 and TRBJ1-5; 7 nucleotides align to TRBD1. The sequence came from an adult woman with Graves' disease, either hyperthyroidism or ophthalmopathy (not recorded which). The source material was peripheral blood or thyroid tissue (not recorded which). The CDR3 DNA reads TGCAGTGCGACGGGGGGAGGGGGCTCCCTCTATAGCAATCAGCCCCAGCATTTT. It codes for CSATGGGGSLYSNQPQHF.